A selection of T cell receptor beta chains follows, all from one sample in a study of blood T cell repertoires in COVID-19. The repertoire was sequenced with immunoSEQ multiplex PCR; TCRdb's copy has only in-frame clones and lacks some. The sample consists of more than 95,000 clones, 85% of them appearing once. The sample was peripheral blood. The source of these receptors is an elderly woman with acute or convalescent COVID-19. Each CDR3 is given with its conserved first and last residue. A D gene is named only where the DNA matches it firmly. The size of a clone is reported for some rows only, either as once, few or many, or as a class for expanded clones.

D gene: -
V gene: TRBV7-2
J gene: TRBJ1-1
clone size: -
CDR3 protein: CASSLVFGGGNTEAFF
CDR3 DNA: TGTGCCAGCAGCTTGGTTTTCGGGGGAGGGAACACTGAAGCTTTCTTT

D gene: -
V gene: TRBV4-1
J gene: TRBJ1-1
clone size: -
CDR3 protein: CASSQGPGRGREGTEAFF
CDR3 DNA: TGCGCCAGCAGCCAAGGCCCGGGCAGGGGTAGGGAGGGCACTGAAGCTTTCTTT

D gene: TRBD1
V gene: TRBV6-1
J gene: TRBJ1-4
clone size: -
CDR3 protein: CASSGQGGPTYEKLFF
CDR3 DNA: TGTGCCAGCAGTGGACAGGGGGGGCCCACTTACGAAAAACTGTTTTTT

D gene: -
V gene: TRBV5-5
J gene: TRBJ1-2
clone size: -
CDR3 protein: CASSSGLPGDYGYTF
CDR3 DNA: TGTGCCAGCAGCTCGGGACTCCCGGGGGACTATGGCTACACCTTC

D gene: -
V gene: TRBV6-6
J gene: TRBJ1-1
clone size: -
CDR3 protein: CASSYTGQNTEAFF
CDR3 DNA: TGTGCCAGCAGTTACACGGGACAGAACACTGAAGCTTTCTTT

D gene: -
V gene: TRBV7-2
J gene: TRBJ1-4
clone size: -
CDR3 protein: CASSLRFRPGQSNEKLFF
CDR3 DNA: TGTGCCAGCAGCTTAAGGTTCCGGCCAGGGCAATCTAATGAAAAACTGTTTTTT

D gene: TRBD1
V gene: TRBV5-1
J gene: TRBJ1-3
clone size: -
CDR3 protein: CASSPGTGIYGNTIYF
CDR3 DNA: TGCGCCAGCAGTCCCGGGACAGGGATTTATGGAAACACCATATATTTT

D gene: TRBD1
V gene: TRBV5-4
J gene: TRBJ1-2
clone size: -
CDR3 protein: CASSLPRQGSSGYTF
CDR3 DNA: TGTGCCAGCAGCTTACCCCGACAGGGATCAAGTGGCTACACCTTC

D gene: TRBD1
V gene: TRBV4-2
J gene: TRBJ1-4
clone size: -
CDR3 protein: CASSFGQGGEKLFF
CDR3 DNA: TGTGCCAGCAGTTTCGGACAGGGTGGTGAAAAACTGTTTTTT

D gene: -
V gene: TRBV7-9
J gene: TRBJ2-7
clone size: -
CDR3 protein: CASSTGITYEQYF
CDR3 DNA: TGTGCCAGCAGCACCGGTATCACCTACGAGCAGTACTTC

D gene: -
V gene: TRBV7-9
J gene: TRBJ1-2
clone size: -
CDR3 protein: CASSLSGLHGYTF
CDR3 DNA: TGTGCCAGCAGCTTGTCCGGTCTCCATGGCTACACCTTC

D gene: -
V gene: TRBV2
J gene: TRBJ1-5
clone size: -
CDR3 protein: CASSDAGNQPQHF
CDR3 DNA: TGTGCCAGCAGTGATGCGGGGAATCAGCCCCAGCATTTT

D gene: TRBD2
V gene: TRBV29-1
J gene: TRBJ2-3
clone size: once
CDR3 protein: CSVVKWGTSGSDTQYF
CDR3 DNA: TGCAGCGTTGTCAAGTGGGGGACTAGCGGCTCGGATACGCAGTATTTT

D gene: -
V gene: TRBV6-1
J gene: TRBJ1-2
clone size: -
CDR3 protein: CASSEVPGVSRGYTF
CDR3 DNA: TGTGCCAGCAGTGAGGTGCCAGGGGTTAGTCGCGGCTACACCTTC

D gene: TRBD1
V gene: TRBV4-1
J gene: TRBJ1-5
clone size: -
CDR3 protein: CASSQRTGQNQPQHF
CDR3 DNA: TGCGCCAGCAGCCAGAGGACAGGCCAGAATCAGCCCCAGCATTTT

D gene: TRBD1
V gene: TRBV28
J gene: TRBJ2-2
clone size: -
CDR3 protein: CASSWDSTGELFF
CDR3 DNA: TGTGCCAGCAGTTGGGACAGTACCGGGGAGCTGTTTTTT

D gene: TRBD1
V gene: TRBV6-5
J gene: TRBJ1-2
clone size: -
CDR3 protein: CASTLTGYDYYGYTF
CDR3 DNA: TGTGCCAGCACTCTGACAGGGTATGACTACTATGGCTACACCTTC

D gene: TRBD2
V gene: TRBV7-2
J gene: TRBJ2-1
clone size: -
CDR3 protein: CASSLIPGGYNEQFF
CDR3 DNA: TGTGCCAGCAGCTTAATCCCGGGGGGCTACAATGAGCAGTTCTTC

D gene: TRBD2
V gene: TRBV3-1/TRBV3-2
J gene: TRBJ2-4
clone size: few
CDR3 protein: CASSQRLAGAPTKKNIQYF
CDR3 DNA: TGTGCCAGCAGCCAGAGACTAGCGGGGGCGCCGACGAAAAAAAACATTCAGTACTTC

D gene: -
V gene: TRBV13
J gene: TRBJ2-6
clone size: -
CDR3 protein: CASSLDSSGANVLTF
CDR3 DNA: TGTGCCAGCAGCTTAGACAGCTCTGGGGCCAACGTCCTGACTTTC

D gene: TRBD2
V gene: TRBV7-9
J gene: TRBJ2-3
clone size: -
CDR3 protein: CASSLGASGGTQYF
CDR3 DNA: TGTGCCAGCAGCTTAGGGGCTAGCGGGGGTACGCAGTATTTT

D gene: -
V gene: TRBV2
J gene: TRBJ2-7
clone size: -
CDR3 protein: CASSRDIGEQYF
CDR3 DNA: TGTGCCAGCAGTCGGGACATCGGTGAACAGTACTTC

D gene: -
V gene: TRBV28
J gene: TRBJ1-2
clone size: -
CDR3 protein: CASSQTGDYGYTF
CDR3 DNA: TGTGCCAGCAGTCAGACAGGAGACTATGGCTACACCTTC

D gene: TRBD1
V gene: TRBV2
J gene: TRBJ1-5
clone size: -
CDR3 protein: CASSIQGAGNQPQHF
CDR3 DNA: TGTGCCAGCAGCATACAGGGGGCCGGCAATCAGCCCCAGCATTTT

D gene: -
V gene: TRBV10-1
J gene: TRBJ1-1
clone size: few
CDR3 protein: CASSESRAVGAFF
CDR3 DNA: TGCGCCAGCAGTGAGTCGAGGGCCGTGGGAGCTTTCTTT

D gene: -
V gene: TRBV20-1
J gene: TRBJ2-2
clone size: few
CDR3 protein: CSASQGRDTGELFF
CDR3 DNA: TGCAGTGCTAGTCAGGGAAGGGACACCGGGGAGCTGTTTTTT

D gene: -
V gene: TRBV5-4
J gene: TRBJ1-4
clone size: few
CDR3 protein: CASSLDSQNEKLFF
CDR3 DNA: TGTGCCAGCAGCTTGGACAGCCAGAATGAAAAACTGTTTTTT

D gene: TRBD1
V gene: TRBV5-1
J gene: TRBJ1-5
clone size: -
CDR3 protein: CASSLGGTGGNQPQHF
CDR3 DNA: TGCGCCAGCAGCTTGGGGGGTACAGGGGGCAATCAGCCCCAGCATTTT

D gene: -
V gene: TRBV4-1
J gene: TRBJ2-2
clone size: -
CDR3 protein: CASSQDQRGAGELFF
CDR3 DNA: TGCGCCAGCAGCCAAGATCAACGGGGAGCCGGGGAGCTGTTTTTT

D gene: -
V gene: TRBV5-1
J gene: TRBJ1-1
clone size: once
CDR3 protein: CASSLAPTGNTEAFF
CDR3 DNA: TGCGCCAGCAGCTTGGCCCCGACAGGGAACACTGAAGCTTTCTTT

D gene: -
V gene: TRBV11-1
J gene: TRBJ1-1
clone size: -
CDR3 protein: CASSFLASEAFF
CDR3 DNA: TGTGCCAGCAGCTTTTTGGCAAGTGAAGCTTTCTTT